This entry features one TCR beta chain sequence. V gave up 3 bases and J gave up 3 bases; unmatched junction bases: 3. From germline, CDR1 is KGHSH and CDR2 LQKENI. This CDR3 has 14 amino acids. The record originates from a study of blood T cell repertoires in COVID-19. Whole-study context: Acute and convalescent COVID-19 specimens originated in the United States, Italy and Spain. PBMCs, B-cell-depleted T cells, or T cells were the source of the cDNA or gDNA that made up the material.

Original methodology: Counts of nucleated cells, estimated from reference gene primer amplification, were obtained. TCRdb keeps only in-frame clones here, not all; method: immunoSEQ multiplex PCR. The DNA was the basis for D and trimming; V, J and clone size are from that table. Of approximately 60,000 clones listed, approximately 80% are singletons. The receptor's source is an elderly woman with active or convalescent COVID-19. This chain uses TRBV18 with TRBJ2-7; 9 nucleotides agree with TRBD1. Sequencing was carried out using peripheral blood. This CDR3 is CASSPGTGHYEQYF. The CDR3 DNA is TGTGCCAGCTCACCCGGGACAGGGCACTACGAGCAGTACTTC.